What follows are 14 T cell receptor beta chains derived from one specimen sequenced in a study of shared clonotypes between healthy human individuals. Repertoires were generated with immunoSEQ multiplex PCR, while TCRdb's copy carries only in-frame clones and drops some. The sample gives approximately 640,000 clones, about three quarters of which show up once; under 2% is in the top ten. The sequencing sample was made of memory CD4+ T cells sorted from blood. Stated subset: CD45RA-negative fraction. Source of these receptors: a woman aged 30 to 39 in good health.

The CDR3, as DNA: TGTGCCAGCAACACGGGACTAGCGGGATCCATTTCCTACAATGAGCAGTTCTTC. Translated: CASNTGLAGSISYNEQFF. The chain carries TRBV5-4 and TRBJ2-1; 13 bases are shared with TRBD2. J lost 1 base, V lost 6 bases, and 10 bases had no gene match. Germline values: CDR1 SGHNT, CDR2 YYREEE (reference sequence). The CDR3 contains 18 residues.

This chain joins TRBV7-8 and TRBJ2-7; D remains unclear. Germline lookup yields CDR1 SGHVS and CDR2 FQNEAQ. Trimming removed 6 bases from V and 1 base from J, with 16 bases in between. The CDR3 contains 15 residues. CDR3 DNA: TGTGCCAGCAGTCCCCTTTTAGGTCTTTCCTACGAGCAGTACTTC. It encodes CASSPLLGLSYEQYF. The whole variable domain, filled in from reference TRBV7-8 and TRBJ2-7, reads GAGVSQSPRYKVAKRGQDVALRCDPISGHVSLFWYQQALGQGPEFLTYFQNEAQLDKSGLPSDRFFAERPEGSVSTLKIQRTQQEDSAVYLCASSPLLGLSYEQYFGPGTRLTVT.

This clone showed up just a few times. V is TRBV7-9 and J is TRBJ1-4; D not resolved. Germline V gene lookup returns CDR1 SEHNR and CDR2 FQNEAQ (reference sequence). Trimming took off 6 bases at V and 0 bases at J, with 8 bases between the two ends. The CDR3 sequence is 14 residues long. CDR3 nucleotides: TGTGCCAGCAGGACAAGGGCAACTAATGAAAAACTGTTTTTT. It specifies CASRTRATNEKLFF.

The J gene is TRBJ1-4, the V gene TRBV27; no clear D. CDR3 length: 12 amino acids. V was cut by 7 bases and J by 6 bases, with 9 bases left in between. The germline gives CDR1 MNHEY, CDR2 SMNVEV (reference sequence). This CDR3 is CASKIGDEKLFF. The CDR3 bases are TGTGCCAGCAAAATTGGAGATGAAAAACTGTTTTTT.

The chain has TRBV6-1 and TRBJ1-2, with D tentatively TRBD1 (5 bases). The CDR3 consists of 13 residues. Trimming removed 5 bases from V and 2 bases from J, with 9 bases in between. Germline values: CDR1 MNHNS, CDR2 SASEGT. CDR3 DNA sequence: TGTGCCAGCAGTCAGGACACCAACTATGGCTACACCTTC. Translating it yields CASSQDTNYGYTF.

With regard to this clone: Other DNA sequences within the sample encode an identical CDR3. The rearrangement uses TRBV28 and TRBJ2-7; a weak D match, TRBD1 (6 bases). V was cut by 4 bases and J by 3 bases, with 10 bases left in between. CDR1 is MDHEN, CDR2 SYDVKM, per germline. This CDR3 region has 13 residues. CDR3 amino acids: CASSSGQLYEQYF. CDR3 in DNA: TGTGCCAGCAGTTCCGGACAGCTCTACGAGCAGTACTTC.

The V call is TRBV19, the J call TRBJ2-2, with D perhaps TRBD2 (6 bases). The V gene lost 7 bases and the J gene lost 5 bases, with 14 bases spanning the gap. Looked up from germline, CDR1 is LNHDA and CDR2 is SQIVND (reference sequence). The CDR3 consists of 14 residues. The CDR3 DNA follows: TGTGCCAGTAAGCGGGCCGGAGGTACCGGGGAGCTGTTTTTT. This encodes CASKRAGGTGELFF.

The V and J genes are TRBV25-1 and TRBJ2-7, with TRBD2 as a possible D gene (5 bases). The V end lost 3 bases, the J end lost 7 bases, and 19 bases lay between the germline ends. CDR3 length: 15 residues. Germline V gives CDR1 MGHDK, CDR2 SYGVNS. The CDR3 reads CASSEGPRVLGEQYF. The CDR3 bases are TGTGCCAGCAGTGAGGGCCCGAGGGTTTTGGGTGAGCAGTACTTC.

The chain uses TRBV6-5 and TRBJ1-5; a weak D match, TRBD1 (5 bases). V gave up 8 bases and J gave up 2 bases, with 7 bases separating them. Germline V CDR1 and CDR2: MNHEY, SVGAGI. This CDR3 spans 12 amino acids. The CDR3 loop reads CASRGGNQPQHF. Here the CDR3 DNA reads TGTGCCAGCCGGGGGGGCAATCAGCCCCAGCATTTT.

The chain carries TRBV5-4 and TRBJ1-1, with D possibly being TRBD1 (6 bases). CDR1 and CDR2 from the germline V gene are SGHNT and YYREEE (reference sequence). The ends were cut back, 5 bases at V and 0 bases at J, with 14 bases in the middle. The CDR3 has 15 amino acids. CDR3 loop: CASSRPQGMNTEAFF. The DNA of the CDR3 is TGTGCCAGCAGTCGACCACAGGGAATGAACACTGAAGCTTTCTTT.

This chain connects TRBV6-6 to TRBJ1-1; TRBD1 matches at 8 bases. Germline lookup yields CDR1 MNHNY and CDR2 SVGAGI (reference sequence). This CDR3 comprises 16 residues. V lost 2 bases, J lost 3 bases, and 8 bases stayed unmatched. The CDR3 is CASSYTRQGADTEAFF. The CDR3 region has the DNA TGTGCCAGCAGTTACACACGCCAGGGGGCGGACACTGAAGCTTTCTTT.

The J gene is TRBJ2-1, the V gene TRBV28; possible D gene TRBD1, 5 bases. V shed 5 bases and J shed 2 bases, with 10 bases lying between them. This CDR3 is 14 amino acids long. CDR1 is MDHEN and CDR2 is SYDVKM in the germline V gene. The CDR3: CASSLDRTYNEQFF. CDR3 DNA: TGTGCCAGCAGTCTAGACAGAACCTACAATGAGCAGTTCTTC.

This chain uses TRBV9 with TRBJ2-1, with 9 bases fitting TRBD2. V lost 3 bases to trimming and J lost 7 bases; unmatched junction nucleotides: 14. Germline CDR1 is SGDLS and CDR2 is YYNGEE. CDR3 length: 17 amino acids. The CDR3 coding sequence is TGTGCCAGCAGCGAAGACTTCGGCGGGAGGGGTGGTAATGAGCAGTTCTTC. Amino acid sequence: CASSEDFGGRGGNEQFF.

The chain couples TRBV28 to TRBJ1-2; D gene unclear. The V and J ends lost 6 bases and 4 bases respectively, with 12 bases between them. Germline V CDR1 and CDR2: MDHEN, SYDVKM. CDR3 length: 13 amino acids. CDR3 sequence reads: CASSSGVVYGYTF. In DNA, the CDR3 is TGTGCCAGCAGCTCTGGAGTGGTCTATGGCTACACCTTC.